This TCR beta chain was captured by sequencing in a study of blood T cell repertoires in COVID-19. About the research overall: Sources were T cells, B-cell-depleted T cells, or PBMCs; the material itself was cDNA or gDNA.

The germline gives CDR1 GTSNPN, CDR2 SVGIG (reference sequence). Trimming took off 1 base at V and 3 bases at J, with 8 bases between the two ends. The CDR3 consists of 13 residues. Study members were between roughly 18 and 89 years old and lived in over 20 US regions. The protocol was immunoSEQ multiplex PCR, while the TCRdb copy is restricted to in-frame clones and leaves out a portion. Of nearly 350,000 clones listed, roughly 87% are singletons. About this clone itself: The sample carries other DNA sequences with the same CDR3.

The sequenced sample was PBMCs or T cells enriched from blood (not recorded which). The receptor was isolated from a woman aged 25 to 45 who had recovered from COVID-19. The chain couples TRBV30 to TRBJ2-3; perhaps TRBD1 as D (6 bases). Written as DNA, the CDR3 is TGTGCCTGGAGTGAAGGGGGAACAGATACGCAGTATTTT. Residues: CAWSEGGTDTQYF.